Presented here are 4 T cell receptor beta chains from one specimen sequenced in a study of T cells in Graves' hyperthyroidism and ophthalmopathy. Template material for amplifying TCR beta CDR3 regions consisted of RNA transcripts. The study used the HTBI primer set for a first-round RT-PCR of the TCR CDR3. TCRdb re-analysed the multiplex PCR reads in MiXCR, keeping a single row per CDR3 protein. Among 650,000 to 800,000 distinct CDR3 sequences, nearly 45% were seen once, and the ten largest hold less than 8.5%. Sequences were obtained from peripheral blood or thyroid tissue (not recorded which). These receptors were obtained from an adult man with Graves' disease, either hyperthyroidism or ophthalmopathy (not recorded which).

The chain combines TRBV12-3 or TRBV12-4 with TRBJ1-1, with D perhaps TRBD1 (5 bases). The CDR3 is 16 residues long. Trimming removed 6 bases from V and 6 bases from J, with 23 bases in between. This CDR3 is CASRHRDAGGGAEAFF. The CDR3 DNA sequence: TGTGCCAGCAGACACCGGGACGCCGGGGGAGGCGCTGAAGCTTTCTTT.

This clonotype was seen a few times. This sequence joins TRBV7-8 and TRBJ1-5; D is undetermined. The germline gives CDR1 SGHVS, CDR2 FQNEAQ. The V end lost 1 base, the J end lost 7 bases, and 11 bases lay between the germline ends. There are 14 residues in the CDR3. CDR3 protein: CASSLETTLQPQHF. DNA for the CDR3: TGTGCCAGCAGCTTAGAGACGACGTTACAGCCCCAGCATTTT.

The chain has TRBV7-8 and TRBJ1-1; D unresolved. Germline-derived CDR1 and CDR2 are SGHVS and FQNEAQ. The CDR3 totals 13 residues. The V and J ends lost 1 base and 6 bases respectively, with 9 bases between them. This chain's CDR3 is CASSLEGSAEAFF. The CDR3 DNA follows: TGTGCCAGCAGCTTAGAAGGGTCGGCTGAAGCTTTCTTT.

This chain links TRBV7-2 with TRBJ1-4, with 9 bases identical to TRBD1. CDR3 length: 15 residues. Germline loops: CDR1 SGHTA, CDR2 FQGNSA. V trimming: 5 bases; J trimming: 6 bases; junction bases outside the gene matches: 7. The CDR3 region is CASSRVGQGYEKLFF. CDR3 bases: TGTGCCAGCAGCCGAGTGGGACAGGGCTATGAAAAACTGTTTTTT.